The present T cell receptor (beta chain) was sequenced within a study of blood T cell repertoires in COVID-19. Across the study: From the United States, Italy and Spain came samples of acute and convalescent COVID-19.

Seattle-derived patients entered the study during active infection and were followed longitudinally. With V trimmed by 2 bases and J by 2 bases, 1 base remained unmatched. This CDR3 has 15 residues. The V gene's germline CDR1 is MDHEN and CDR2 SYDVKM. Original processing notes: How many nucleated cells were present was estimated from reference gene primer amplification. Assay used: immunoSEQ multiplex PCR; TCRdb lists only in-frame clones, some missing. That table gives V, J and clone size, and the DNA gave D and trimming. In the table there are around 300,000 clones, around 89% of which are singletons.

V is TRBV28 and J is TRBJ1-5; 9 bases align to TRBD1. The clonotype originates from a woman aged 45-65 years with COVID-19, enrolled during active disease. Sample: peripheral blood. For the CDR3, the DNA is TGTGCCAGCAGTTTAAGGACAGGGGGCAATCAGCCCCAGCATTTT. It codes for CASSLRTGGNQPQHF.